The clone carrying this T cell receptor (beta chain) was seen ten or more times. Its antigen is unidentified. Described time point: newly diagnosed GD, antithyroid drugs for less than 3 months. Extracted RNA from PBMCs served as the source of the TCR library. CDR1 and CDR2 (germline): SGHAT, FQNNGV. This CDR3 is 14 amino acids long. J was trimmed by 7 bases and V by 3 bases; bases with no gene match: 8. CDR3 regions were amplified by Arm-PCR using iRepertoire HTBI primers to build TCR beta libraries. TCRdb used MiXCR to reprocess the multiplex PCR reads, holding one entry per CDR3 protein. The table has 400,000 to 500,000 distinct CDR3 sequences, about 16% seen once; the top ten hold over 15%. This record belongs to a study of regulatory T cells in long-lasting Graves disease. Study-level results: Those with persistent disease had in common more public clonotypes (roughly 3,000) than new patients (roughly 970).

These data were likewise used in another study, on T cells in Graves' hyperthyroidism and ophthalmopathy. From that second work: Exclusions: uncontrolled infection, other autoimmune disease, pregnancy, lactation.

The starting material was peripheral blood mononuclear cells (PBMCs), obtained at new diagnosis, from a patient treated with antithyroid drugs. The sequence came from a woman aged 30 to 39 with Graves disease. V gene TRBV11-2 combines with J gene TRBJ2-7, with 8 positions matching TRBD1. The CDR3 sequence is CASSFSQGAGEQYF. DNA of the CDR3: TGTGCCAGCAGCTTCTCGCAGGGGGCGGGTGAGCAGTACTTC.